The rows below give T cell receptor beta chains drawn from one sample of a study of shared clonotypes between healthy human individuals. Sequencing used immunoSEQ multiplex PCR; TCRdb keeps in-frame clones, though not all of them. The sample includes roughly 2 million clones, about 94% seen only once; the top ten take roughly 0.13%. Sequencing was carried out using naive CD4+ T cells sorted from blood. These receptors were collected from a man between 18 and 35 years old in good health. Each CDR3 is given with its conserved first and last residue. Fields, in order: clone size, D gene, V gene, J gene, CDR3 protein, CDR3 DNA. D genes are given only for firm matches. A row's size may be missing; if present it is once, few, many or a size class.

abundance: -
d_gene: TRBD1
v_gene: TRBV27
j_gene: TRBJ1-2
CDR3aa: CASSRLDRGQGYTF
CDR3nt: TGTGCCAGCAGTCGGCTGGACAGGGGGCAAGGCTACACCTTC

abundance: -
d_gene: -
v_gene: TRBV20-1
j_gene: TRBJ1-2
CDR3aa: CSARYAYGYTF
CDR3nt: TGCAGTGCTAGATACGCTTATGGCTACACCTTC

abundance: -
d_gene: TRBD1
v_gene: TRBV7-8
j_gene: TRBJ2-7
CDR3aa: CASSSPGQGHYEQYF
CDR3nt: TGTGCCAGCAGCTCTCCGGGACAGGGCCATTACGAGCAGTACTTC

abundance: -
d_gene: TRBD1
v_gene: TRBV5-4
j_gene: TRBJ1-3
CDR3aa: CASSFGGDRVPSGNTIYF
CDR3nt: TGTGCCAGCAGCTTCGGTGGTGACAGGGTACCATCTGGAAACACCATATATTTT

abundance: -
d_gene: -
v_gene: TRBV6-1
j_gene: TRBJ2-2
CDR3aa: CASSPYSTNTGELFF
CDR3nt: TGTGCCAGCAGTCCGTACAGCACGAACACCGGGGAGCTGTTTTTT

abundance: -
d_gene: -
v_gene: TRBV6-1
j_gene: TRBJ1-2
CDR3aa: CASSESGRRGGKYGYTF
CDR3nt: TGTGCCAGCAGTGAAAGTGGTCGGAGGGGCGGAAAGTATGGCTACACCTTC

abundance: once
d_gene: TRBD2
v_gene: TRBV9
j_gene: TRBJ2-3
CDR3aa: CASSPTSGGAGDTQYF
CDR3nt: TGTGCCAGCAGCCCTACTAGCGGGGGGGCAGGAGATACGCAGTATTTT

abundance: -
d_gene: -
v_gene: TRBV25-1
j_gene: TRBJ2-5
CDR3aa: CASSEGRKETQYF
CDR3nt: TGTGCCAGCAGTGAGGGGAGGAAAGAGACCCAGTACTTC

abundance: -
d_gene: TRBD1
v_gene: TRBV5-1
j_gene: TRBJ1-1
CDR3aa: CASSGTGLNTEAFF
CDR3nt: TGCGCCAGCAGTGGGACAGGGCTGAACACTGAAGCTTTCTTT

abundance: -
d_gene: TRBD1
v_gene: TRBV15
j_gene: TRBJ2-7
CDR3aa: CATSIDRGRTYEQYF
CDR3nt: TGTGCCACCAGCATCGACAGGGGGCGAACCTACGAGCAGTACTTC

abundance: once
d_gene: -
v_gene: TRBV13
j_gene: TRBJ2-7
CDR3aa: CASSSLGGYEQYF
CDR3nt: TGTGCCAGCAGCTCCCTGGGCGGCTACGAGCAGTACTTC

abundance: -
d_gene: TRBD2
v_gene: TRBV5-4
j_gene: TRBJ2-2
CDR3aa: CASSFLAGMNTGELFF
CDR3nt: TGTGCCAGCAGCTTTCTAGCGGGGATGAACACCGGGGAGCTGTTTTTT

abundance: -
d_gene: TRBD2
v_gene: TRBV10-3
j_gene: TRBJ2-7
CDR3aa: CAISGGGTSSLYEQYF
CDR3nt: TGTGCCATCAGTGGGGGGGGGACTAGCTCCCTTTACGAGCAGTACTTC

abundance: -
d_gene: -
v_gene: TRBV10-2
j_gene: TRBJ2-7
CDR3aa: CASSESGLRREQYF
CDR3nt: TGCGCCAGCAGTGAGTCGGGGCTTCGCCGCGAGCAGTACTTC

abundance: -
d_gene: TRBD1
v_gene: TRBV11-2
j_gene: TRBJ1-1
CDR3aa: CASSSGQGVNTEAFF
CDR3nt: TGTGCCAGCAGCTCGGGACAGGGGGTGAACACTGAAGCTTTCTTT

abundance: -
d_gene: -
v_gene: TRBV5-1
j_gene: TRBJ2-7
CDR3aa: CASSLNGGSYEQYF
CDR3nt: TGCGCCAGCAGCTTGAACGGGGGATCGTACGAGCAGTACTTC

abundance: -
d_gene: -
v_gene: TRBV7-2
j_gene: TRBJ2-7
CDR3aa: CASSQTSQRAHEQYF
CDR3nt: TGTGCCAGCAGCCAAACCTCGCAGAGGGCCCACGAGCAGTACTTC

abundance: -
d_gene: -
v_gene: TRBV18
j_gene: TRBJ2-3
CDR3aa: CASSPAGTDTQYF
CDR3nt: TGTGCCAGCTCACCTGCGGGGACAGATACGCAGTATTTT

abundance: once
d_gene: -
v_gene: TRBV7-3
j_gene: TRBJ2-6
CDR3aa: CASSTLTSTGANVLTF
CDR3nt: TGTGCCAGCAGCACTCTAACTAGTACTGGGGCCAACGTCCTGACTTTC

abundance: -
d_gene: TRBD2
v_gene: TRBV28
j_gene: TRBJ2-5
CDR3aa: CASNGPSGGQETQYF
CDR3nt: TGTGCCAGCAACGGCCCCAGCGGGGGCCAAGAGACCCAGTACTTC

abundance: -
d_gene: -
v_gene: TRBV5-1
j_gene: TRBJ1-1
CDR3aa: CASSLAGLMNTEAFF
CDR3nt: TGCGCCAGCAGCTTGGCCGGTTTAATGAACACTGAAGCTTTCTTT

abundance: -
d_gene: -
v_gene: TRBV18
j_gene: TRBJ1-3
CDR3aa: CASSLSGEGSGNTIYF
CDR3nt: TGTGCCAGCTCCCTTTCAGGGGAAGGCTCTGGAAACACCATATATTTT

abundance: -
d_gene: -
v_gene: TRBV5-1
j_gene: TRBJ1-6
CDR3aa: CASSLAGGSQNSPLHF
CDR3nt: TGCGCCAGCAGCTTGGCCGGGGGCTCCCAAAATTCACCCCTCCACTTT

abundance: -
d_gene: -
v_gene: TRBV21-1
j_gene: TRBJ1-5
CDR3aa: CASSSTLGDNNQPQHF
CDR3nt: TGTGCCAGCAGCAGCACTCTGGGGGACAACAATCAGCCCCAGCATTTT

abundance: -
d_gene: TRBD1
v_gene: TRBV19
j_gene: TRBJ1-5
CDR3aa: CASRIGTDWGNQPQHF
CDR3nt: TGTGCCAGTAGGATAGGGACAGATTGGGGCAATCAGCCCCAGCATTTT

abundance: -
d_gene: -
v_gene: TRBV25-1
j_gene: TRBJ1-1
CDR3aa: CASSESYRVDTEAFF
CDR3nt: TGTGCCAGCAGTGAGAGCTACAGGGTGGACACTGAAGCTTTCTTT

abundance: -
d_gene: -
v_gene: TRBV7-9
j_gene: TRBJ2-7
CDR3aa: CASSLTGGFTSDEQYF
CDR3nt: TGTGCCAGCAGCTTAACCGGGGGTTTTACTTCGGACGAGCAGTACTTC

abundance: -
d_gene: TRBD2
v_gene: TRBV5-6
j_gene: TRBJ2-3
CDR3aa: CASSPGLAGWWDHTDTQYF
CDR3nt: TGTGCCAGCAGCCCCGGACTAGCGGGATGGTGGGACCACACAGATACGCAGTATTTT

abundance: -
d_gene: -
v_gene: TRBV18
j_gene: TRBJ1-4
CDR3aa: CASSPGVDEKLFF
CDR3nt: TGTGCCAGCTCACCAGGGGTCGATGAAAAACTGTTTTTT

abundance: -
d_gene: -
v_gene: TRBV5-1
j_gene: TRBJ2-2
CDR3aa: CASSLDRNTGELFF
CDR3nt: TGCGCCAGCAGCTTGGACAGAAACACCGGGGAGCTGTTTTTT

abundance: -
d_gene: -
v_gene: TRBV11-3
j_gene: TRBJ2-7
CDR3aa: CASSLSGGVSYEQYF
CDR3nt: TGTGCCAGCAGCTTATCGGGTGGAGTATCCTACGAGCAGTACTTC

abundance: -
d_gene: TRBD2
v_gene: TRBV18
j_gene: TRBJ2-7
CDR3aa: CASSPPRLAGVSYEQYF
CDR3nt: TGTGCCAGCTCACCACCCCGACTAGCGGGTGTCTCCTACGAGCAGTACTTC

abundance: -
d_gene: TRBD2
v_gene: TRBV19
j_gene: TRBJ2-7
CDR3aa: CASRPDALAGGYF
CDR3nt: TGTGCCAGTAGGCCCGACGCATTGGCGGGGGGGTACTTC

abundance: -
d_gene: TRBD1
v_gene: TRBV5-5
j_gene: TRBJ1-1
CDR3aa: CASSLRQGGTEAFF
CDR3nt: TGTGCCAGCAGCTTGAGGCAGGGGGGTACTGAAGCTTTCTTT

abundance: once
d_gene: -
v_gene: TRBV5-1
j_gene: TRBJ1-1
CDR3aa: CASSQMDTEAFF
CDR3nt: TGCGCCAGCAGCCAGATGGACACTGAAGCTTTCTTT

abundance: -
d_gene: -
v_gene: TRBV25-1
j_gene: TRBJ1-2
CDR3aa: CASSESGSYGYTF
CDR3nt: TGTGCCAGCAGTGAATCGGGCAGCTATGGCTACACCTTC

abundance: -
d_gene: TRBD2
v_gene: TRBV11-2
j_gene: TRBJ2-2
CDR3aa: CASIRGTSGAGELFF
CDR3nt: TGTGCCAGCATCCGCGGGACTAGCGGGGCCGGGGAGCTGTTTTTT

abundance: -
d_gene: -
v_gene: TRBV18
j_gene: TRBJ1-1
CDR3aa: CASSPSWDRAEAFF
CDR3nt: TGTGCCAGCTCACCATCATGGGATAGGGCTGAAGCTTTCTTT

abundance: -
d_gene: -
v_gene: TRBV6-1
j_gene: TRBJ2-7
CDR3aa: CASSEATLGEQYF
CDR3nt: TGTGCCAGCAGTGAAGCTACTCTAGGGGAGCAGTACTTC

abundance: -
d_gene: -
v_gene: TRBV4-1
j_gene: TRBJ2-7
CDR3aa: CASSQPGASYEQYF
CDR3nt: TGCGCCAGCAGCCAACCAGGGGCATCCTACGAGCAGTACTTC

abundance: -
d_gene: -
v_gene: TRBV10-3
j_gene: TRBJ2-7
CDR3aa: CAISESRDTYEQYF
CDR3nt: TGTGCCATCAGTGAGTCGCGGGACACCTACGAGCAGTACTTC

abundance: -
d_gene: -
v_gene: TRBV2
j_gene: TRBJ1-2
CDR3aa: CASSDGGSNYGYTF
CDR3nt: TGTGCCAGCAGCGACGGTGGAAGTAACTATGGCTACACCTTC

abundance: -
d_gene: -
v_gene: TRBV7-2
j_gene: TRBJ1-5
CDR3aa: CASSSGHTRPQHF
CDR3nt: TGTGCCAGCAGCTCGGGACACACCCGGCCCCAGCATTTT

abundance: -
d_gene: -
v_gene: TRBV7-6
j_gene: TRBJ2-2
CDR3aa: CASSLSGGELFF
CDR3nt: TGTGCCAGCAGCTTATCGGGCGGGGAGCTGTTTTTT

abundance: -
d_gene: -
v_gene: TRBV6-1
j_gene: TRBJ1-2
CDR3aa: CASSEEGIGYGYTF
CDR3nt: TGTGCCAGCAGTGAAGAGGGGATCGGCTATGGCTACACCTTC